The entry that follows covers one T cell receptor beta chain sequence. Its cognate antigen is unknown. This record comes from a study of T and B cells in COVID-19 patients. Study-wide background: Most recovered patients had mild to moderate COVID-19 treated as outpatients. Median age was approximately 35 years in the recovered cohort and 67 years in the active-infection cohort.

Study-level points and caveats: In COVID-19 patients, T cell receptor beta variable and joining gene use was reportedly strongly skewed. At recovery TRB diversity and richness exceeded healthy donors, after highly clonal active COVID-19 repertoires.

This CDR3 comprises 18 residues. Germline CDR1 is WNHNN and CDR2 is SYGVQD (reference sequence). The ends lost 3 bases at V and 1 base at J; junction bases unmatched: 9. BIOMED2 TRB-A/B primer pools were used in multiplex TRB PCR. TCRdb independently ran MiXCR on the multiplex PCR reads; one entry per CDR3 protein. The profile covers thousands of distinct CDR3 sequences, with 20% to 25% appearing a single time and less than 4.5% taken by the ten largest. Blood genomic DNA input for TRB amplification was about 250-550 ng. The genes are TRBV10-1 and TRBJ2-6, with 7 bases lining up with TRBD1. This TCR was sampled from a human donor who had recovered from COVID-19. What was sequenced was blood. The CDR3, as DNA: TGCGCCAGCAGTGACCGAGGCAGGGGGTGGTCTGGGGCCAACGTCCTGACTTTC. Translated, it gives CASSDRGRGWSGANVLTF.